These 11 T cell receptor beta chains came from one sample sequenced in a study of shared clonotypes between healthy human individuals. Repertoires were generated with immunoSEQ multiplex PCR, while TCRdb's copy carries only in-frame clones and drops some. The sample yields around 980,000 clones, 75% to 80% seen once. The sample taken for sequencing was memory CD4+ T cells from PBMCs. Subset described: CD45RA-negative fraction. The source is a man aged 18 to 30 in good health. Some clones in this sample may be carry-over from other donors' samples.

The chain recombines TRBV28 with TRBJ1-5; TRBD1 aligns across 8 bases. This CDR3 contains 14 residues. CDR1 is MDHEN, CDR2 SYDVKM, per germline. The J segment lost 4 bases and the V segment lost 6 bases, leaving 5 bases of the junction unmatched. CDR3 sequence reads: CASRWTGFNQPQHF. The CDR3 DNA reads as TGTGCCAGCAGATGGACAGGGTTTAATCAGCCCCAGCATTTT.

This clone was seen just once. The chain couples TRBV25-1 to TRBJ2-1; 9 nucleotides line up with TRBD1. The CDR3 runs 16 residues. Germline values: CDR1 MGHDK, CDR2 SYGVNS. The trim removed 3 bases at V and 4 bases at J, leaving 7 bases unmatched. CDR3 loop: CASSDPGTGLYNEQFF. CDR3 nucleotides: TGTGCCAGCAGTGACCCCGGGACAGGGTTATACAATGAGCAGTTCTTC.

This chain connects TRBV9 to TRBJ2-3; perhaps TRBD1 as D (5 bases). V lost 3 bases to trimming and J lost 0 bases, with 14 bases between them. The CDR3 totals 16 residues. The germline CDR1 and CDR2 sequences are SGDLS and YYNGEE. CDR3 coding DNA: TGTGCCAGCAGCGCGAGACAGATATCTAGCACAGATACGCAGTATTTT. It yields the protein CASSARQISSTDTQYF.

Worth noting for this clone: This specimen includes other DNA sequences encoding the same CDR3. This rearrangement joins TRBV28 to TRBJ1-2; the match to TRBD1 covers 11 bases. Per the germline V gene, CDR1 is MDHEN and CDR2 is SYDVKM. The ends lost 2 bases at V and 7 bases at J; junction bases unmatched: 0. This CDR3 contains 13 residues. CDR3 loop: CASSLGQGAGYTF. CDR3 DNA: TGTGCCAGCAGTTTAGGACAGGGGGCTGGCTACACCTTC.

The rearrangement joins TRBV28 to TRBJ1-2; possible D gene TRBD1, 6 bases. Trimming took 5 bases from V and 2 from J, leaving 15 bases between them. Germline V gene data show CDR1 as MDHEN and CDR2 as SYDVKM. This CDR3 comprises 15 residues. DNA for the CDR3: TGTGCCAGCAGTAAGGGGGGGGTCAGGAACTATGGCTACACCTTC. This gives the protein CASSKGGVRNYGYTF.

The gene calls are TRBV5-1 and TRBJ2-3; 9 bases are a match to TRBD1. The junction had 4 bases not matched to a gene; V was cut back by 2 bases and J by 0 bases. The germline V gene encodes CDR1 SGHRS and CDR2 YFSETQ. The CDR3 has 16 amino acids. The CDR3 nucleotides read TGCGCCAGCAGCTTAACAGGGGGCATAAGCACAGATACGCAGTATTTT. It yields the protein CASSLTGGISTDTQYF.

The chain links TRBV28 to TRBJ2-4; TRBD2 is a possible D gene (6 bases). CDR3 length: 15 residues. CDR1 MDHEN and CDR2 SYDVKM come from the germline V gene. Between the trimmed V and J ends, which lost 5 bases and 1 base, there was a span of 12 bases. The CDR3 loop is CASSPEEGAKNIQYF. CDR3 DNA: TGTGCCAGCAGTCCCGAGGAGGGGGCCAAAAACATTCAGTACTTC.

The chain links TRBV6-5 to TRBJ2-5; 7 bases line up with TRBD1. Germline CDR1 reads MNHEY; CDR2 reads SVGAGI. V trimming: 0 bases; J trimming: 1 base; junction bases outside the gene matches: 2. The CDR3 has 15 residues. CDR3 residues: CASSYSTGIQETQYF. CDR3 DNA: TGTGCCAGCAGTTACTCGACAGGGATCCAAGAGACCCAGTACTTC.

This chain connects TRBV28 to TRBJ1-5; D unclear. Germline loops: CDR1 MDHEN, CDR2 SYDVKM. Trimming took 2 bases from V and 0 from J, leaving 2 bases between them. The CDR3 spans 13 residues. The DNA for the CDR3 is TGTGCCAGCAGTTTAGGTAGCAATCAGCCCCAGCATTTT. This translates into CASSLGSNQPQHF.

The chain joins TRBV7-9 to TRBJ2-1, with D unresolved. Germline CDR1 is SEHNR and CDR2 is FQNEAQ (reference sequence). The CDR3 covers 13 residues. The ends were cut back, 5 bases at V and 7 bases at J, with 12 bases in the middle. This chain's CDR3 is CASSHNSPNEQFF. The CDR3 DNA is TGTGCCAGCAGCCATAACAGTCCGAATGAGCAGTTCTTC.

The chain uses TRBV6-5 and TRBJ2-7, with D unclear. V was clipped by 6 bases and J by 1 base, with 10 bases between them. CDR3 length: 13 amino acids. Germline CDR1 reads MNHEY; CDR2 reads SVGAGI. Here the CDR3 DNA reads TGTGCCAGCAGCCCCCCAGCTTCCTACGAGCAGTACTTC. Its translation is CASSPPASYEQYF.